One sample yielded the 19 T cell receptor beta chains listed below, sequenced in a study of T cell repertoires in cytomegalovirus infection. From the reads, TCRdb called clonotypes with MiXCR, one entry per CDR3 protein. The table has 80,000 to 130,000 distinct CDR3 sequences, less than 25% seen once; the top ten hold roughly 43%. The sequenced sample was CD8+ T cells from PBMCs. The receptors derive from a human donor in good health (CMV status not recorded). Some clones in this sample may be carry-over from other donors' samples.

The table lists this clonotype with many counts. The gene calls are TRBV7-8 and TRBJ1-2; 9 bases match TRBD1. Per germline, CDR1 SGHVS and CDR2 FQNEAQ. V lost 3 bases and J lost 8; bases outside the gene matches: 16. The length of the CDR3 is 17 residues. The CDR3 here is CASSLGLGTGTSRGYTF. CDR3 DNA: TGTGCCAGCAGCTTGGGGCTTGGGACAGGGACTTCTAGGGGCTACACCTTC.

The chain is built from TRBV10-3 and TRBJ2-5; TRBD1 matches 11 bases. This CDR3 region has 13 residues. With 8 bases clipped from V and 2 bases from J, the junction kept 1 base outside the gene matches. Germline V gene sequence: CDR1 ENHRY, CDR2 SYGVKD. CDR3 DNA sequence: TGTGCCATCGGGACAGGGGGGCAAGAGACCCAGTACTTC. Its protein product is CAIGTGGQETQYF.

There are a few counts of this clonotype. The genes are TRBV2 and TRBJ2-3; 10 bases match TRBD1. Unmatched junction bases numbered 9, after V lost 9 bases and J lost 3 bases. The CDR3 is made up of 15 amino acids. Germline CDR1 and CDR2: SNHLY and FYNNEI. The CDR3 spells CASLTRDRGTDTQYF. The CDR3 coding sequence is TGTGCCAGTCTTACCCGGGACAGGGGAACAGATACGCAGTATTTT.

This clonotype appeared many times. The V call is TRBV19, the J call TRBJ1-1; 9 nucleotides match TRBD1. CDR1 is LNHDA, CDR2 SQIVND, per germline (reference sequence). The CDR3 length is 15 residues. Germline trimming cut 3 bases from V and 6 bases from J; bases unmatched to any gene: 8. CDR3 sequence (DNA): TGTGCCAGTAGTATGGGACAGGGAGGGTTCTCTGAAGCTTTCTTT. Translated, it gives CASSMGQGGFSEAFF.

This clonotype was seen a few times. This chain joins TRBV7-9 and TRBJ2-2, with D uncertain. This CDR3 has 13 amino acids. The V gene's germline CDR1 is SEHNR and CDR2 FQNEAQ (reference sequence). V shed 5 bases and J shed 4 bases, with 8 bases lying between them. The CDR3 DNA is TGTGCCAGCAGCCCGGTCATCACCGGGGAGCTGTTTTTT. Encoded protein: CASSPVITGELFF.

The chain combines TRBV19 with TRBJ1-1; 7 bases line up with TRBD1. The CDR3 has 14 amino acids. CDR1 and CDR2 from the germline V gene are LNHDA and SQIVND (reference sequence). V was clipped by 3 bases and J by 6 bases; unmatched bases: 7. The CDR3 protein is CASSMTGRSAEAFF. The CDR3 DNA reads TGTGCCAGTAGTATGACAGGGCGTTCCGCTGAAGCTTTCTTT. The complete variable domain, with remaining parts taken from reference TRBV19 and TRBJ1-1, reads DGGITQSPKYLFRKEGQNVTLSCEQNLNHDAMYWYRQDPGQGLRLIYYSQIVNDFQKGDIAEGYSVSREKKESFPLTVTSAQKNPTAFYLCASSMTGRSAEAFFGQGTRLTVV.

This clonotype occurred a few times. The chain links TRBV27 to TRBJ1-2, with TRBD1 as a possible D gene (5 bases). Germline CDR1 and CDR2: MNHEY and SMNVEV (reference sequence). V was clipped by 0 bases and J by 2 bases, with 10 bases between them. This CDR3 spans 15 amino acids. The CDR3 loop reads CASSLSGLRNYGYTF. The DNA for the CDR3 is TGTGCCAGCAGTTTATCGGGACTTAGGAACTATGGCTACACCTTC.

J is TRBJ2-7 and V is TRBV6-6, with D hard to call. V dropped 7 bases and J dropped 0 bases, with 10 bases sitting between them. The germline gives CDR1 MNHNY, CDR2 SVGAGI (reference sequence). The CDR3 runs to 13 residues. In DNA form, the CDR3 reads TGTGCCAGCACCCTGGCAGCCTCCTACGAGCAGTACTTC. Protein: CASTLAASYEQYF.

The table lists this clonotype with many counts. The V gene is TRBV6-6, the J gene TRBJ2-7; D perhaps matches TRBD2 (6 bases). The germline gives CDR1 MNHNY, CDR2 SVGAGI (reference sequence). The CDR3 has 16 residues. V lost 4 bases, J lost 3 bases, and 19 bases lay in between. The CDR3 loop is CASSSLWRGQDYEQYF. CDR3 DNA: TGTGCCAGCAGTTCCCTTTGGAGGGGCCAGGACTACGAGCAGTACTTC.

The chain employs TRBV19 and TRBJ2-3; 14 nucleotides line up with TRBD2. CDR1 is LNHDA and CDR2 is SQIVND in the germline V gene (reference sequence). This CDR3 contains 16 residues. The V and J ends lost 3 bases and 5 bases, in that order; junction bases with no gene match: 4. CDR3 loop: CASSMTSGGAGDTQYF. For the CDR3, the DNA is TGTGCCAGTAGTATGACTAGCGGGGGGGCGGGAGATACGCAGTATTTT.

The chain joins TRBV6-2 or TRBV6-3 to TRBJ2-1; TRBD1 matches at 9 bases. The J segment lost 3 bases and the V segment lost 2 bases, leaving 8 bases of the junction unmatched. The CDR3 covers 17 residues. Germline CDR1 reads MNHEY; CDR2 reads SVGEGT. The chain's CDR3 is CASSYLRTGDLYNEQFF. The CDR3 DNA reads TGTGCCAGCAGTTACCTACGGACAGGGGATCTCTACAATGAGCAGTTCTTC.

This clonotype was observed a handful of times. The DNA for the CDR3 is TGTGCCAGCAGCTTCCCCGGGGAGCTGTTTTTT. Protein product: CASSFPGELFF. The chain couples TRBV11-1 to TRBJ2-2; the D is unclear. This CDR3 spans 11 amino acids. Germline CDR1 is SGHAT and CDR2 is FQDESV (reference sequence). V lost 3 bases and J lost 6, with 2 bases in between.

Only a few counts were recorded for this clonotype. The chain links TRBV4-2 to TRBJ2-1; D possibly uses TRBD1 or TRBD2 (5 bases each). Germline lookup yields CDR1 LGHNA and CDR2 YNFKEQ. With 1 base removed from V and 6 bases from J, the gap between germline ends came to 19 bases. There are 17 residues in the CDR3. The CDR3: CASSQGGLGETGNEQFF. Here the CDR3 DNA reads TGTGCCAGCAGCCAAGGGGGTTTGGGGGAGACGGGCAATGAGCAGTTCTTC.

V is TRBV12-3 or TRBV12-4 and J is TRBJ1-2; D gene unclear. V lost 1 base to trimming and J lost 6 bases, with 12 bases between them. This CDR3 is 14 amino acids long. CDR3 nucleotide sequence: TGTGCCAGCAGTTTAGGGGTGGGGTACGATGGCTACACCTTC. Its protein is CASSLGVGYDGYTF.

This sequence joins TRBV6-6 and TRBJ1-2; a possible D gene is TRBD1 (5 bases). V was pared by 1 base and J by 2 bases, with 14 bases between. Looked up from germline, CDR1 is MNHNY and CDR2 is SVGAGI (reference sequence). There are 16 residues in the CDR3. The CDR3, as DNA: TGTGCCAGCAGTTACTGGGAGACAGTGGAGAACTATGGCTACACCTTC. This sequence encodes CASSYWETVENYGYTF.

Ten or more counts support this clonotype. The chain combines TRBV7-2 with TRBJ2-5, with 10 bases identical to TRBD2. CDR3 length: 18 residues. Germline CDR1 SGHTA, CDR2 FQGNSA. The V and J ends lost 3 bases and 4 bases, in that order; junction bases with no gene match: 14. The CDR3 DNA reads as TGTGCCAGCAGCTTCGAGCGGGAGGGATTTCAAATTTTAGAGACCCAGTACTTC. Protein: CASSFEREGFQILETQYF.

This clonotype has only a few counts. The rearrangement joins TRBV5-1 to TRBJ2-7, with a possible D match to TRBD1 (5 bases). Germline V CDR1 and CDR2: SGHRS, YFSETQ. Trimming removed 0 bases from V and 6 bases from J, with 13 bases in between. CDR3 length: 14 amino acids. The DNA of the CDR3 is TGCGCCAGCAGCTTGGCGCAGGGTCCGTCCGAGCAGTACTTC. This gives the protein CASSLAQGPSEQYF.

This clonotype was found many times. This sequence joins TRBV7-2 and TRBJ2-3; the D is unclear. The CDR3 totals 16 residues. Germline V gene lookup returns CDR1 SGHTA and CDR2 FQGNSA. The V and J ends lost 1 base and 1 base respectively, with 12 bases between them. The CDR3 bases are TGTGCCAGCAGCTTAGGAGCATCGTCTCGCACAGATACGCAGTATTTT. This encodes CASSLGASSRTDTQYF.

The genes are TRBV5-1 and TRBJ2-5; TRBD2 matches at 10 bases. This CDR3 comprises 15 residues. The J segment lost 3 bases and the V segment lost 0 bases, leaving 2 bases of the junction unmatched. Germline V gene sequence: CDR1 SGHRS, CDR2 YFSETQ. CDR3 sequence: CASSLEGLAEETQYF. CDR3 nucleotides: TGCGCCAGCAGCTTGGAAGGACTAGCGGAAGAGACCCAGTACTTC.